The T cell receptor (beta chain) described here comes from a study of cytomegalovirus exposure and HLA in healthy donors. Study overall: One earlier analysis, a look at 150 million to 200 million T cells, found some 100 million unique TCR beta sequences.

General observations from the study: The authors enumerated over 150 TCR beta chains as linked to cytomegalovirus. Across donors, sequencing depth was assumed by presence/absence analyses to be roughly uniform.

The CDR3 loop spans 16 amino acids. J was trimmed by 3 bases and V by 10 bases; bases with no gene match: 14. Germline CDR1 and CDR2: WNHNN and SYGVQD (reference sequence). The study ran its PCR with 60 Vbeta and 13 Jbeta primers. Some clones are missing from TCRdb's copy, which holds only in-frame ones; the method was immunoSEQ multiplex PCR. This sample has approximately 140,000 clones, with around three quarters found just once. Points on this clone: Its antigen is not identified.

The chain combines TRBV10-1 with TRBJ2-1, with TRBD1 matching over 8 bases. The sequence derives from a man aged 40-49 years in good health and CMV-seropositive. Sequenced: PBMCs. Written as DNA, the CDR3 is TGCGCCAACACGGGGACAGGTTATCTTCACTACAATGAGCAGTTCTTC. Translation gives CANTGTGYLHYNEQFF.